This TCR beta chain derives from a study of T cell responses to AZD1222 COVID-19 vaccine. Study results and limitations: Donors were chiefly white British, with a greater number of females, and clonal diversity was perhaps underestimated. Sampling captured repertoires only after the peak T cell response.

Clones were sequenced by immunoSEQ multiplex PCR, and TCRdb holds only the in-frame ones, with some missing. The data show nearly 110,000 clones, about 92% seen once. Germline lookup yields CDR1 MNHEY and CDR2 SVGAGI. The CDR3 spans 13 residues. V was clipped by 2 bases and J by 6 bases, with 7 bases between them. About this clone itself: Its antigen is currently unknown.

The sequence came from an adult who received the AZD1222 COVID-19 vaccine. The chain is built from TRBV6-5 and TRBJ1-4, with D hard to call. The source was peripheral blood, collected 28 days after the second AZD1222 dose. The CDR3 protein is CASSYQRDEKLFF. The CDR3 coding sequence is TGTGCCAGCAGTTACCAGCGGGATGAAAAACTGTTTTTT.